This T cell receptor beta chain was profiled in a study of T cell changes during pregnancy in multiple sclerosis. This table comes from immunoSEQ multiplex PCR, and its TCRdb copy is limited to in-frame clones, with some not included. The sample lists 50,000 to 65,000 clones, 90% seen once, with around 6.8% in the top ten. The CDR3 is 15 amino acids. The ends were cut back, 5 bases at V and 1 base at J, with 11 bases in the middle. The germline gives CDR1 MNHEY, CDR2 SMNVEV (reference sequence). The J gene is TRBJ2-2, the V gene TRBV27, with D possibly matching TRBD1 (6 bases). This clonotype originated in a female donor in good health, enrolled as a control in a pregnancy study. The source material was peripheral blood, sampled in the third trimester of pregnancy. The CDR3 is CASSGQLRNTGELFF. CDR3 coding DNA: TGTGCCAGCAGTGGACAGTTGCGGAACACCGGGGAGCTGTTTTTT.